These 16 T cell receptor beta chains originate from one sample sequenced in a study of blood T cell repertoires in COVID-19. The method was immunoSEQ multiplex PCR; TCRdb's version includes in-frame clones alone and lacks a portion of them. The table includes 250,000 or so clones, roughly 80% detected once. Sequencing was performed on PBMCs or T cells enriched from blood (not recorded which). The origin of the receptors is a man in his fifties who had recovered from COVID-19.

The chain employs TRBV11-1 and TRBJ2-7; 10 bases match TRBD1. The CDR3 totals 16 residues. V lost 1 base to trimming and J lost 5 bases; unmatched junction nucleotides: 8. Germline values: CDR1 SGHAT, CDR2 FQDESV (reference sequence). This CDR3 reads CASSLDGTGVLDEQYF. Written as DNA, the CDR3 is TGTGCCAGCAGCTTAGATGGGACAGGGGTTCTTGACGAGCAGTACTTC.

The chain links TRBV4-3 to TRBJ1-1; TRBD1 aligns across 9 bases. The CDR3 runs to 15 residues. Germline assignment: CDR1 LGHNA and CDR2 YSLEER. V was pared by 4 bases and J by 4 bases, with 7 bases of the junction left unmatched. The DNA for the CDR3 is TGCGCCAGCAGCCGGACAGGGGTGGAGGCCACTGAAGCTTTCTTT. Translated: CASSRTGVEATEAFF.

This chain joins TRBV30 and TRBJ1-5; 12 nucleotides match TRBD1. This CDR3 contains 17 residues. With V trimmed by 5 bases and J by 2 bases, 10 bases remained unmatched. Germline CDR1 and CDR2: GTSNPN and SVGIG (reference sequence). CDR3 in amino acids: CAWDPGTGGLGNQPQHF. In DNA, the CDR3 is TGTGCCTGGGATCCCGGGACAGGGGGCTTGGGCAATCAGCCCCAGCATTTT.

V and J are TRBV3-1 (or the pseudogene TRBV3-2) and TRBJ2-1; 11 nucleotides match TRBD2. Germline values: CDR1 LGHDT, CDR2 YNNKEL (reference sequence). J lost 4 bases, V lost 4 bases, and 9 bases had no gene match. The CDR3 runs 17 residues. The CDR3 DNA is TGTGCCAGCAGCCCTGCGATGGGACTAGCGGTTTACAATGAGCAGTTCTTC. The encoded protein is CASSPAMGLAVYNEQFF.

The chain is built from TRBV4-1 and TRBJ1-4; 7 nucleotides align to TRBD1. V lost 3 bases to trimming and J lost 5 bases; unmatched junction nucleotides: 6. From germline, CDR1 is MGHRA and CDR2 YSYEKL. The CDR3 loop spans 15 amino acids. The CDR3 here is CASSHPGTENEKLFF. CDR3 DNA sequence: TGCGCCAGCAGCCACCCCGGGACAGAAAATGAAAAACTGTTTTTT.

V and J are TRBV5-6 and TRBJ2-1, with D maybe TRBD1 (6 bases). This CDR3 region has 15 residues. Germline V gene lookup returns CDR1 SGHDT and CDR2 YYEEEE. With 0 bases removed from V and 9 bases from J, the gap between germline ends came to 16 bases. Here the CDR3 reads CASSLGVQGAREQFF. The CDR3 coding sequence is TGTGCCAGCAGCTTGGGGGTACAGGGCGCGCGTGAGCAGTTCTTC.

The V call is TRBV4-1, the J call TRBJ1-3; perhaps TRBD1 as D (5 bases). V dropped 0 bases and J dropped 0 bases, with 12 bases sitting between them. Germline V gene data show CDR1 as MGHRA and CDR2 as YSYEKL. There are 17 residues in the CDR3. CDR3 coding DNA: TGCGCCAGCAGCCAAGATAGGAGGGGCCACTCTGGAAACACCATATATTTT. Amino acid sequence: CASSQDRRGHSGNTIYF.

This chain links TRBV7-2 with TRBJ1-6; no reliable D call. V lost 5 bases and J 14 bases, leaving 13 bases between the germline ends. CDR3 size: 12 residues. Germline V gene lookup returns CDR1 SGHTA and CDR2 FQGNSA. The CDR3 loop is CASSHDLGALHF. In DNA, the CDR3 is TGTGCCAGCAGCCACGATCTCGGGGCCCTCCACTTT.

CDR3 region: CASSPPRGQGDYEQYF. The CDR3 DNA is TGTGCCAGCTCACCACCGAGGGGGCAGGGGGACTACGAGCAGTACTTC. The chain is built from TRBV18 and TRBJ2-7, with 7 bases matching TRBD1. The trim removed 0 bases at V and 3 bases at J, leaving 8 bases unmatched. The CDR3 is made up of 16 amino acids. Germline CDR1 KGHSH, CDR2 LQKENI.

This chain links TRBV11-3 with TRBJ1-1; no firm D call. This CDR3 comprises 14 residues. Trimming left V 2 bases short and J 4 bases short, with 11 bases between. Germline V CDR1 and CDR2: SGHNT, YENEEA. The DNA of the CDR3 is TGTGCCAGCAGCTTACCGAGGCCGGTCACTGAAGCTTTCTTT. This gives the protein CASSLPRPVTEAFF.

The chain links TRBV15 to TRBJ2-7; 11 bases are a match to TRBD1. J was trimmed by 2 bases and V by 3 bases; bases with no gene match: 3. This CDR3 contains 15 residues. Germline V gene data show CDR1 as LNHNV and CDR2 as YYDKDF (reference sequence). The CDR3 DNA follows: TGTGCCACCAGCAGGGGGACAGGGGGGACCTACGAGCAGTACTTC. Encoded protein: CATSRGTGGTYEQYF.

The rearrangement links TRBV4-1 to TRBJ2-1, with 10 bases matching TRBD2. J lost 7 bases, V lost 1 base, and 7 bases had no gene match. The CDR3 spans 16 residues. From germline, CDR1 is MGHRA and CDR2 YSYEKL. The CDR3 here is CASSQVSSGRVNEQFF. The CDR3, as DNA: TGCGCCAGCAGCCAAGTGTCTAGCGGGAGAGTTAATGAGCAGTTCTTC.

This clone showed up just a few times. The rearrangement joins TRBV5-5 to TRBJ2-7; D is possibly TRBD1 (5 bases). The germline V gene has CDR1 SGHKS and CDR2 YYEKEE (reference sequence). The CDR3 length is 13 residues. Trimming shortened V by 2 bases and J by 5 bases, and 11 bases separated the two germline ends. The CDR3 region is CASSLGVRDEQYF. The CDR3 DNA is TGTGCCAGCAGCTTAGGGGTCAGGGACGAGCAGTACTTC.

The chain uses TRBV27 and TRBJ2-2; possible D gene TRBD1, 6 bases. CDR1 MNHEY and CDR2 SMNVEV come from the germline V gene (reference sequence). V was trimmed by 8 bases and J by 3 bases, leaving 22 bases between them. There are 17 residues in the CDR3. The CDR3 sequence: CASLPGPGVIDTGELFF. CDR3 sequence (DNA): TGTGCCAGCCTGCCGGGGCCAGGGGTTATAGACACCGGGGAGCTGTTTTTT.

The rearrangement joins TRBV5-1 to TRBJ1-3; perhaps TRBD1 as D (6 bases). The V gene lost 2 bases and the J gene lost 0 bases, with 15 bases spanning the gap. Germline V CDR1 and CDR2: SGHRS, YFSETQ. The CDR3 is 17 amino acids. CDR3 DNA sequence: TGCGCCAGCAGCTTATCCGGGACATCCGACTCTGGAAACACCATATATTTT. Protein: CASSLSGTSDSGNTIYF.

The genes are TRBV11-3 and TRBJ2-7, with D perhaps matching TRBD2 (6 bases). The CDR3 extends over 17 amino acids. Trimming pared 5 bases from V and 2 bases from J, leaving 22 bases between. CDR1 SGHNT and CDR2 YENEEA come from the germline V gene. The CDR3 DNA follows: TGTGCCAGCAGCGGGGGAAGAGGAGGGGAGCTTACCTACGAGCAGTACTTC. Translated, it gives CASSGGRGGELTYEQYF.